Each of the 10 T cell receptor beta chains below was sequenced from the same sample in a study of T cells after yellow fever vaccination. TCRdb reprocessed the 5' RACE reads via MiXCR and lists one record per CDR3 protein. The profile covers a few hundred thousand distinct CDR3 sequences, with around 4% appearing a single time and 23% taken by the ten largest. This specimen consisted of PBMCs, obtained on the day of the yellow fever booster vaccination. Every receptor here comes from a man between 18 and 35 years old who received the YFV17D yellow fever vaccine.

V gene TRBV5-1 combines with J gene TRBJ1-2, with D uncertain. The V and J ends lost 0 bases and 3 bases respectively, with 9 bases between them. Germline CDR1 and CDR2: SGHRS and YFSETQ. This CDR3 contains 14 residues. CDR3 residues: CASSLDGSDYGYTF. CDR3 nucleotide sequence: TGCGCCAGCAGCTTGGATGGCAGCGACTATGGCTACACCTTC.

This clonotype was seen ten or more times. The chain is built from TRBV6-5 and TRBJ1-1; TRBD1 matches at 9 bases. The germline V gene encodes CDR1 MNHEY and CDR2 SVGAGI. J lost 1 base, V lost 5 bases, and 8 bases had no gene match. CDR3 length: 16 amino acids. The CDR3 DNA reads TGTGCCAGCAGTCAGCTACCGGGACAGGGGAACACTGAAGCTTTCTTT. It specifies CASSQLPGQGNTEAFF.

The chain recombines TRBV5-1 with TRBJ2-5; 10 nucleotides line up with TRBD2. CDR1 is SGHRS and CDR2 is YFSETQ in the germline V gene. V trimming: 4 bases; J trimming: 7 bases; junction bases outside the gene matches: 16. This CDR3 spans 17 amino acids. The CDR3: CASSLLAGRRPVVTQYF. DNA for the CDR3: TGCGCCAGCAGCCTACTAGCGGGGCGGCGACCAGTTGTGACCCAGTACTTC.

Ten or more counts support this clonotype. The J gene is TRBJ1-1, the V gene TRBV6-6; D unresolved. CDR1 and CDR2 (germline): MNHNY, SVGAGI (reference sequence). V lost 2 bases to trimming and J lost 6 bases, with 7 bases between them. The CDR3 has 12 residues. This chain's CDR3 is CASSYPPPEAFF. In nucleotides, the CDR3 is TGTGCCAGCAGTTACCCCCCCCCTGAAGCTTTCTTT.

This clonotype appeared a few times. This chain connects TRBV13 to TRBJ1-4; 12 nucleotides align to TRBD1. The CDR3 extends over 16 amino acids. Germline V lookup: CDR1 PRHDT, CDR2 FYEKMQ (reference sequence). V shed 3 bases and J 6 bases; nucleotides not matched to a gene: 5. CDR3 protein: CASSFGTGGNDEKLFF. CDR3 nucleotide sequence: TGTGCCAGCAGCTTCGGGACAGGGGGCAACGATGAAAAACTGTTTTTT.

The CDR3 sequence is CSAVRQVSGNTIYF. In DNA, the CDR3 is TGCAGTGCCGTTCGACAGGTCTCTGGAAACACCATATATTTT. This sequence joins TRBV20-1 and TRBJ1-3; D perhaps matches TRBD1 (6 bases). V was cut by 6 bases and J by 0 bases, with 12 bases left in between. The CDR3 length is 14 residues. Looked up from germline, CDR1 is DFQATT and CDR2 is SNEGSKA (reference sequence).

The table lists this clonotype with a few counts. The DNA for the CDR3 is TGCGCCAGCAGCCAAGATCGGGGTGGTAGCGGGGTGAATACGCAGTATTTT. Translating gives CASSQDRGGSGVNTQYF. The chain recombines TRBV4-1 with TRBJ2-3; 8 positions match TRBD2. Germline V CDR1 and CDR2: MGHRA, YSYEKL. Trimming removed 0 bases from V and 7 bases from J; junction bases left unmatched: 12. There are 17 residues in the CDR3.

The sample holds many counts of this clonotype. CDR3 DNA: TGTGCCACCAGTCGGGGGGGACAAGAGACCCAGTACTTC. This translates into CATSRGGQETQYF. The gene calls are TRBV15 and TRBJ2-5; 8 positions match TRBD2. In germline, CDR1 is LNHNV, CDR2 YYDKDF (reference sequence). The CDR3 totals 13 residues. Trimming took 6 bases from V and 2 from J; bases not matched to a gene: 2.

This clonotype was observed at least ten times. This chain connects TRBV5-1 to TRBJ2-3; 9 bases line up with TRBD2. The CDR3 is 18 amino acids. Looked up from germline, CDR1 is SGHRS and CDR2 is YFSETQ. Losses at the gene ends were 0 bases for V and 5 bases for J; bases not matched to a gene: 13. As DNA, the CDR3 is TGCGCCAGCAGCTTGGAGCGGGGGGAAGCCGCCGCCCAAGATACGCAGTATTTT. It encodes CASSLERGEAAAQDTQYF.

In this sample, this clonotype turned up many times. This chain's CDR3 is CAWSRFYEQFF. CDR3 in DNA: TGTGCCTGGAGCAGGTTTTATGAGCAGTTCTTC. This sequence joins TRBV30 and TRBJ2-1, with D unclear. Germline V gene data show CDR1 as GTSNPN and CDR2 as SVGIG (reference sequence). CDR3 length equals 11 residues. Trimming shortened V by 3 bases and J by 8 bases, and 8 bases separated the two germline ends.